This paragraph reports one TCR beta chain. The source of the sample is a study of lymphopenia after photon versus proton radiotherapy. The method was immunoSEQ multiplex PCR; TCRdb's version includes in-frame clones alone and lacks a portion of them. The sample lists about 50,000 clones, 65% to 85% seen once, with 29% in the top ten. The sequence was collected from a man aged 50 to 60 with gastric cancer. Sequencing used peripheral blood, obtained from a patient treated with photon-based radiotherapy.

CDR3 DNA: TGTGCCAGCAGCTTCCCGGGGGTAGCGGGGTCCTACAATGAGCAGTTCTTC. Amino acid sequence: CASSFPGVAGSYNEQFF. V and J are TRBV5-4 and TRBJ2-1; 8 nucleotides match TRBD2. The CDR3 runs to 17 residues. V lost 2 bases to trimming and J lost 1 base; unmatched junction nucleotides: 8. The germline CDR1 and CDR2 sequences are SGHNT and YYREEE (reference sequence).